The rows below give T cell receptor beta chains drawn from one sample of a study of cytomegalovirus exposure and HLA in healthy donors. The table came from immunoSEQ multiplex PCR; TCRdb's copy has only in-frame clones and leaves some out. This sample has approximately 180,000 clones, with under 85% found just once. The source material was PBMCs. These receptors were taken from a human donor in good health. Each CDR3 is given with its conserved first and last residue.

CDR3aa	v_gene	j_gene
CASSPDSQETQYF	TRBV18	TRBJ2-5
CASSVLGADGGELFF	TRBV6-1	TRBJ2-2
CASSPRPPLTSGGANTQYF	TRBV9	TRBJ2-3
CASGWPGEETQYF	TRBV7-9	TRBJ2-5
CAISPGTGVWSSGNTIYF	TRBV10-3	TRBJ1-3
CASGLPPRQGNQPQHF	TRBV12-5	TRBJ1-5
CSVETGGDEQYF	TRBV29-1	TRBJ2-7
CASSDSYGYTF	TRBV6-1	TRBJ1-2
CASSPGLAGGSYEQYF	TRBV11-3	TRBJ2-7
CASSLGTGGSPLHF	TRBV7-3	TRBJ1-6
CASRPGTGGKPQHF	TRBV6-5	TRBJ1-5
CASSVEPVGRGNTEAFF	TRBV9	TRBJ1-1
CASSYSPDNPLHF	TRBV6-5	TRBJ1-6
CASRRDRGDNEQFF	TRBV7-9	TRBJ2-1
CASSLGTGSYNEQFF	TRBV7-3	TRBJ2-1
CASSFGNSGGGDTQYF	TRBV7-9	TRBJ2-3
CASSLGGTSGGGDEQFF	TRBV5-1	TRBJ2-1
CASSERGGYEQYF	TRBV2	TRBJ2-7
CASSRGTGGADTQYF	TRBV18	TRBJ2-3
CASSFASGVDEQFF	TRBV5-1	TRBJ2-1
CAIQSGANVLTF	TRBV10-3	TRBJ2-6
CASSPDPGQQWDEQFF	TRBV5-1	TRBJ2-1
CASSYGGVSYEQYF	TRBV6-5	TRBJ2-7
CASSLTGNTEAFF	TRBV5-4	TRBJ1-1
CASSLQGGNQPQHF	TRBV5-1	TRBJ1-5